This note documents a single TCR beta chain sequence. The junction had 3 bases not matched to a gene; V was cut back by 1 base and J by 5 bases. The CDR3 spans 14 residues. Germline V gives CDR1 SGHVS, CDR2 FNYEAQ. This sample is part of a study of technical replicates of blood from a handful of donors. The repertoire was sequenced with immunoSEQ multiplex PCR; TCRdb's copy has only in-frame clones and lacks some. The sample records some 48,000 clones, more than 95% being singletons. This sequence was found in a human donor in good health. The chain is built from TRBV7-6 and TRBJ1-2, with 8 bases aligning to TRBD1. Sequences were obtained from T cells isolated from PBMCs. CDR3 coding DNA: TGTGCCAGCAGCTTAGACGACAGGGGTTATGGCTACACCTTC. Protein: CASSLDDRGYGYTF.